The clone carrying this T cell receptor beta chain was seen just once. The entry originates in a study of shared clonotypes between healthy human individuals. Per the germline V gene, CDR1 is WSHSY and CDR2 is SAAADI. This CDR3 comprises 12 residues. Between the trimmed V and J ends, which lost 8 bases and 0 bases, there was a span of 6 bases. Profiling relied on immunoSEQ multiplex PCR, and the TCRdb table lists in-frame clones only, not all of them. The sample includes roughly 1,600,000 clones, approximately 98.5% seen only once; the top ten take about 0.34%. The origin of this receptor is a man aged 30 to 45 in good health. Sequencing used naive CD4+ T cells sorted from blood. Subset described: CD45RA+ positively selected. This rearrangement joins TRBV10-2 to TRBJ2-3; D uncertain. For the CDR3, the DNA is TGCGCCAGCGCCCAAAGCACAGATACGCAGTATTTT. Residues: CASAQSTDTQYF.